The rows below give T cell receptor beta chains drawn from one sample of a study of blood T cell repertoires in COVID-19. The table came from immunoSEQ multiplex PCR; TCRdb's copy has only in-frame clones and leaves some out. The repertoire has some 340,000 clones, under 85% of them found once; the top ten carry about 5%. Source material: PBMCs or T cells enriched from blood (not recorded which). The receptors derive from a woman in her forties or fifties who had recovered from COVID-19. Both conserved end residues are part of each CDR3. The D gene is left open where the match is weak. Not all rows give a size; the values are once, few, many and, for expanded clones, a class.

abundance,v_gene,d_gene,j_gene,CDR3nt,CDR3aa
-,TRBV2,-,TRBJ2-7,TGTGCCAGCAGTGAAAGGGACTTGTTCAACGAGCAGTACTTC,CASSERDLFNEQYF
once,TRBV19,TRBD2,TRBJ2-7,TGTGCCAGTAGTAGGATACTGGGACTAGCGGGAGAAAGTCGCGAGCAGTACTTC,CASSRILGLAGESREQYF
once,TRBV5-1,TRBD1,TRBJ1-1,TGCGCCAGCAGACAAGGACAGGGGAGGATCGGAGCTTTCTTT,CASRQGQGRIGAFF
-,TRBV7-3,-,TRBJ1-1,TGTGCCAGCAGTCCCGGGACACCGGCCACTGAAGCTTTCTTT,CASSPGTPATEAFF
-,TRBV6-4,-,TRBJ1-2,TGTGCCAGCAGTGACATCTCAGTGAACTATGGCTACACCTTC,CASSDISVNYGYTF
-,TRBV19,-,TRBJ2-7,TGTGCCACCCGAGCCGGGACTTCCACCTCCTACGAGCAGTACTTC,CATRAGTSTSYEQYF
-,TRBV3-1/TRBV3-2,-,TRBJ1-2,TGTGCCAGCAGCCCAGACAGCTATGGCTACACCTTC,CASSPDSYGYTF
-,TRBV7-6,TRBD1,TRBJ1-2,TGTGCCAGCACCCCAAGGCCCCCAGGGGGGCAGGACCTTGGTGGCTACACCTTC,CASTPRPPGGQDLGGYTF
-,TRBV19,TRBD1,TRBJ1-4,TGTGCCAGTAGTATAGGGGGCGTACAGGGGTTTAGTGAAAAACTGTTTTTT,CASSIGGVQGFSEKLFF
-,TRBV18,-,TRBJ2-7,TGTGCCAGCTCACTAGATGCCTACGAGCAGTACTTC,CASSLDAYEQYF
-,TRBV7-2,TRBD1,TRBJ1-1,TGTGCCAGCACGGGACAGGGGGTAACTGAAGCTTTCTTT,CASTGQGVTEAFF
once,TRBV7-3,-,TRBJ2-1,TGTGCCAGCAGCTTCGCGGAATACAATGAGCAGTTCTTC,CASSFAEYNEQFF
-,TRBV30,TRBD1,TRBJ1-1,TGTGCCTGGAGTGGGGACAGGGTACCCGAAGCTTTCTTT,CAWSGDRVPEAFF
once,TRBV9,TRBD2,TRBJ2-7,TGTGCCAGCAGCGTAGTCAGCGGGGGGGTCGTCGAGCAGTACTTC,CASSVVSGGVVEQYF
few,TRBV30,TRBD1,TRBJ1-4,TGTGCCTGGACAGGGGGTTTAGCTAATGAAAAACTGTTTTTT,CAWTGGLANEKLFF
-,TRBV9,TRBD2,TRBJ2-2,TGTGCCAGCAGCGCCCTCCCGGATAGCGGGGGGGCTGGCGGGGAGCTGTTTTTT,CASSALPDSGGAGGELFF
-,TRBV19,-,TRBJ1-2,TGTGCCAGTAGTCTCGGACAAGGCCTAGGCTATGGCTACACCTTC,CASSLGQGLGYGYTF
-,TRBV2,-,TRBJ2-7,TGTGCCAGCAGACCACGGGTGTCTTCCTACGAGCAGTACTTC,CASRPRVSSYEQYF
few,TRBV19,-,TRBJ2-2,TGTGCCAGTACCTTCGGGTCCACCGGGGAGCTGTTTTTT,CASTFGSTGELFF
-,TRBV7-2,-,TRBJ2-5,TGTGCCAGCAGCCCAGGGATTAAAGAGACCCAGTACTTC,CASSPGIKETQYF
-,TRBV12-3/TRBV12-4,-,TRBJ1-2,TGTGCCAGCAGCCAGGACAGTGACTATGGCTACACCTTC,CASSQDSDYGYTF
-,TRBV3-1/TRBV3-2,-,TRBJ1-6,TGTGCCAGCAGCCTACAGGGAGTGGGGAATTCACCCCTCCACTTT,CASSLQGVGNSPLHF
-,TRBV5-1,TRBD1,TRBJ2-2,TGCGCCAGCAGCTTCAGCTTTCAGGGACAGCCGAACACCGGGGAGCTGTTTTTT,CASSFSFQGQPNTGELFF
-,TRBV6-1,-,TRBJ1-6,TGTGCCAGCAGTGAATCGACAGGTGGATATAATTCACCCCTCCACTTT,CASSESTGGYNSPLHF
-,TRBV10-3,-,TRBJ1-2,TGTGCCATCAGTTCAGGTGCCGACATTGGGGGCTACACCTTC,CAISSGADIGGYTF
few,TRBV11-1,-,TRBJ1-1,TGTGCCAGCAACGGACTTAGGAACACTGAAGCTTTCTTT,CASNGLRNTEAFF
-,TRBV7-2,-,TRBJ1-1,TGTGCCAGCAGCTTAGTCGGTGAAGCTTTCTTT,CASSLVGEAFF
once,TRBV13,TRBD1,TRBJ1-1,TGTGCCAGCAGCTTAATCGGCAGGGGGAGCACTGAAGCTTTCTTT,CASSLIGRGSTEAFF
-,TRBV5-1,-,TRBJ2-3,TGCGCCAGCAGCTTCCGGGTCGGGGCAGATACGCAGTATTTT,CASSFRVGADTQYF
-,TRBV7-9,TRBD1,TRBJ1-5,TGTGCCAGCTCCCTTGGGGCAGGGGGAAATCAGCCCCAGCATTTT,CASSLGAGGNQPQHF
-,TRBV6-5,-,TRBJ1-1,TGTGCCAGCAGCCCGGGGGGGGCGGTAGGGACTGAAGCTTTCTTT,CASSPGGAVGTEAFF
few,TRBV11-1,-,TRBJ1-1,TGTGCCAGCAGCTTAGCCTCAGGGAACACTGAAGCTTTCTTT,CASSLASGNTEAFF
many,TRBV11-3,-,TRBJ2-1,TGTGCCAGCAGCTTACAGGGATACAATGAGCAGTTCTTC,CASSLQGYNEQFF
-,TRBV24-1,TRBD1,TRBJ2-5,TGTGCCACCAGTGATGCGGGACAGGGGGGACGAGAGACCCAGTACTTC,CATSDAGQGGRETQYF
-,TRBV20-1,TRBD1,TRBJ1-2,TGCAGTGCTAGTCAAAAGGGACAGGGGGCGAAAGGCTACACCTTC,CSASQKGQGAKGYTF
-,TRBV5-1,TRBD2,TRBJ2-2,TGCGCCAGCAGCTTGGTAGCGGGGCTGAACACCGGGGAGCTGTTTTTT,CASSLVAGLNTGELFF
once,TRBV30,-,TRBJ1-2,TGTGCCTGGACCGAAACAGGGTATGGCTACACCTTC,CAWTETGYGYTF
-,TRBV4-1,-,TRBJ1-1,TGCGCCAGCAGCCAAGGGCGGGGGGCGCGGAACACTGAAGCTTTCTTT,CASSQGRGARNTEAFF
-,TRBV28,-,TRBJ1-1,TGTGCCAGCAGTAGACCGGGGGTTGAAGCTTTCTTT,CASSRPGVEAFF
once,TRBV3-1/TRBV3-2,TRBD1,TRBJ2-5,TGTGCCAGCAGCCAAGAGATACAGGGGGCGATGGAGACCCAGTACTTC,CASSQEIQGAMETQYF
once,TRBV5-4,-,TRBJ1-1,TGTGCCAGCAGCTTGGCAGGGCTTAGCGGCACTGAAGCTTTCTTT,CASSLAGLSGTEAFF
-,TRBV5-1,-,TRBJ1-1,TGCGCCAGCAGCTTGCAGGGGCACACTGAAGCTTTCTTT,CASSLQGHTEAFF
-,TRBV9,TRBD1,TRBJ1-4,TGTGCCAGCGATCTGACAGGGGAGGGTGAAAAACTGTTTTTT,CASDLTGEGEKLFF
once,TRBV19,-,TRBJ1-2,TGTGCCAGTAGTAACGGGGGATACTATGGCTACACCTTC,CASSNGGYYGYTF
-,TRBV10-3,TRBD1,TRBJ1-4,TGTGCCATCAGTGCGGGACAGGAAAATGAAAAACTGTTTTTT,CAISAGQENEKLFF
-,TRBV7-3,-,TRBJ2-1,TGTGCCAGCAGCTCCTCGGGACACAGGGATGGTGAGCAGTTCTTC,CASSSSGHRDGEQFF
-,TRBV7-3,-,TRBJ1-6,TGTGCCAGCAGCTCGGGACACCCGAATTCACCCCTCCACTTT,CASSSGHPNSPLHF
-,TRBV6-2/TRBV6-3,-,TRBJ2-3,TGTGCCAGCAGTTACCCCCGTACTGGTCGTGGAGATACGCAGTATTTT,CASSYPRTGRGDTQYF
-,TRBV7-3,-,TRBJ1-5,TGTGCCAGCAGCCAGTGGGGGCACAATCAGCCCCAGCATTTT,CASSQWGHNQPQHF
-,TRBV6-6,TRBD2,TRBJ2-2,TGTGCCAGCAGTCCCAGGGGACTAGCGGGACACCGAGGGAACACCGGGGAGCTGTTTTTT,CASSPRGLAGHRGNTGELFF
-,TRBV27,TRBD1,TRBJ1-1,TGTGCCAGCAGTTTATCAATTCGGACAGGGATAGCCCAGAACACTGAAGCTTTCTTT,CASSLSIRTGIAQNTEAFF
-,TRBV2,TRBD1,TRBJ1-5,TGTGCCAGCAGTGCTGGCGGCAGGGGGATGGGGGGTCAGCCCCAGCATTTT,CASSAGGRGMGGQPQHF
-,TRBV3-1/TRBV3-2,-,TRBJ1-1,TGTGCCAGCAGCCCAGGGAACACTGGAGCTTTCTTT,CASSPGNTGAFF
-,TRBV6-5,-,TRBJ1-2,TGTGCCAGCAGCCCGGCGGGGATCTATGGCTACACCTTC,CASSPAGIYGYTF
-,TRBV14,TRBD1,TRBJ1-2,TGTGCCAGCAGCCAAGGCCCGGGACAGGGCCTTCCTTACTATGGCTACACCTTC,CASSQGPGQGLPYYGYTF
-,TRBV6-2/TRBV6-3,-,TRBJ1-5,TGTGCCAGCAGCGGGAAGACAGCAAATCAGCCCCAGCATTTT,CASSGKTANQPQHF
-,TRBV4-3,TRBD2,TRBJ2-1,TGCGCCAGCAGCCAAGATCTAGCGGGGGGGACCTACAATGAGCAGTTCTTC,CASSQDLAGGTYNEQFF
-,TRBV27,-,TRBJ1-1,TGTGCCAGCAGTTTATCCTGGCCAATTGAAGCTTTCTTT,CASSLSWPIEAFF